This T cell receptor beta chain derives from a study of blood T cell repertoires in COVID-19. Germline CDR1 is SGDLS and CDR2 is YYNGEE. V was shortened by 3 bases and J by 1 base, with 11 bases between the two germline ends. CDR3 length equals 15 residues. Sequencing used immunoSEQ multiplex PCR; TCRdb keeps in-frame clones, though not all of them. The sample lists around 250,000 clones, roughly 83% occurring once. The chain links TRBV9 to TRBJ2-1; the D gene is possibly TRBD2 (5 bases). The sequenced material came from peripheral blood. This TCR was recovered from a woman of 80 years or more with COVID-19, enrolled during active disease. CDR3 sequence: CASSALLGSYNEQFF. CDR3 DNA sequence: TGTGCCAGCAGCGCGCTACTAGGTTCCTACAATGAGCAGTTCTTC.